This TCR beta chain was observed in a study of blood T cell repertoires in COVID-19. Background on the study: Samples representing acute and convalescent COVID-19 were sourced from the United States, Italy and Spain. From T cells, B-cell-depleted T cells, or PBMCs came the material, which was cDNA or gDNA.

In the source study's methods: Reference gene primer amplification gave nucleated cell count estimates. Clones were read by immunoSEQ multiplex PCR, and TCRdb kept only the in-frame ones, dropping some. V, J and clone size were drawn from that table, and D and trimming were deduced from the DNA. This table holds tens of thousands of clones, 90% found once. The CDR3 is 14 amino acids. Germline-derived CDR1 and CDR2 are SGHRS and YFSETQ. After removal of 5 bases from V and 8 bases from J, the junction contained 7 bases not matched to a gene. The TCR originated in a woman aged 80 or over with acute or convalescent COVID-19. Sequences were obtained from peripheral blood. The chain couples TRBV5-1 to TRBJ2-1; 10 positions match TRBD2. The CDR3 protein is CASSGGTSVDEQFF. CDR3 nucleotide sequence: TGCGCCAGCAGTGGGGGGACTAGCGTGGATGAGCAGTTCTTC. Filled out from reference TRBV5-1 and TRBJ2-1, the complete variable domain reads KAGVTQTPRYLIKTRGQQVTLSCSPISGHRSVSWYQQTPGQGLQFLFEYFSETQRNKGNFPGRFSGRQFSNSRSEMNVSTLELGDSALYLCASSGGTSVDEQFFGPGTRLTVL.